This T cell receptor (beta chain) derives from a study of blood T cell repertoires in COVID-19 (dated by TCRdb to 2020 to 2022). Background on the whole study: Collaborator samples came from the United States, Italy and Spain and covered acute and convalescent phases of COVID-19. Where available, HLA class I and class II types were taken from metadata supplied by the sample provider and were not determined by assay-based typing. A freely available public database, intended as a resource for researchers studying the immune response to SARS-CoV-2, is where the repertoires were released. The material from the prospective study consisted of cDNA or gDNA derived from T cells, B-cell-depleted T cells, or PBMCs. The samples were drawn from the first 160 participants of the ongoing ImmuneRACE study and from 1,254 subjects provided by 6 global collaborators. Sample metadata almost always included a de-identified subject ID, COVID-19 status, age in years and sex. Subjects who had been exposed to COVID-19, were actively infected with it, or had recovered from it provided the deeply sampled blood TCRbeta repertoires that made up the dataset.

Collaborating institutions collected whole blood in K2EDTA tubes following their own protocols. For TCRbeta analysis, collaborators shipped samples as frozen whole blood, isolated PBMCs, or DNA extracted from either of those sample types. This clone showed up just once. Its antigen has not been determined. Base qualities are not recorded, but no much larger clone differs from it by a single base. TCRbeta CDR3 regions were amplified from genomic DNA using the immunoSEQ Assay, a bias-controlled multiplex PCR. Under the source paper's analysis protocol: The number of nucleated cells in each sample was estimated from the amplification of reference gene primers within the assay. To quantify the absolute abundance of each unique TCRbeta CDR3 rearrangement, sequence reads were collapsed and filtered. For each sample, productive Simpson clonality was calculated as the square root of Simpson's diversity index over productive rearrangements. Drawn from immuneACCESS, this table holds only the in-frame rearrangements with V and J called that TCRdb kept. Clones are partly lost; checked studies trace under half to an unresolved V gene and leave the rest unexplained. That table supplies the V and J calls and clone size; D and trimming were determined from the DNA. Recorded for this sample are approximately 250,000 clones; 80% to 85% of them occurred a single time. The ten largest clones take up 4.2% of the sample.

On the study overall, not on this receptor specifically: The amount of clinical and demographic metadata varied by source and participant and was provided uncurated.

Sequencing input: peripheral blood. This clonotype was sampled from a man aged 55-75 years with acute or convalescent COVID-19.

The DNA sequence is given as TGTGCCAGCACCGCACAAGGGGCGAGTCAGCCCCAGCATTTT. Its protein product is CASTAQGASQPQHF. Recombination joined TRBV6-6 with TRBJ1-5, with a weak D call of TRBD1 (5 bases match). At the junction V is shortened by 7 bases and J by 6 bases, with 16 bases in between. Via the germline V gene (reference sequence), CDR1 is MNHNY and CDR2 SVGAGI. The CDR3 runs 14 amino acids, cysteine and phenylalanine included. The entry retains the CDR3 DNA only, 42 bases that are in frame from base 1.